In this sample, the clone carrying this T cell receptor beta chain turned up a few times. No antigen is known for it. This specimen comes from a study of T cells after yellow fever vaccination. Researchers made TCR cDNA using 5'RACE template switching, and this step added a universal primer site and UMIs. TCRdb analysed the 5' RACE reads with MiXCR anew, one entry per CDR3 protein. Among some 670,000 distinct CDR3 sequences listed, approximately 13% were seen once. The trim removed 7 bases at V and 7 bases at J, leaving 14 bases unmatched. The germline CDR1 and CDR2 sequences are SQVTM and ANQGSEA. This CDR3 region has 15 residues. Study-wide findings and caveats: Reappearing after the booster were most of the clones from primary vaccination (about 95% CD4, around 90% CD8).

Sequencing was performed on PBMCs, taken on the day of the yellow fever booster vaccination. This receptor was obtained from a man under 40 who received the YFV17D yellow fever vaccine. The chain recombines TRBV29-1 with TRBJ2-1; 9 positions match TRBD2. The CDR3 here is CSAPDYSGSTNEQFF. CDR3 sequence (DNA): TGCAGCGCACCCGATTATAGCGGGAGTACGAATGAGCAGTTCTTC.